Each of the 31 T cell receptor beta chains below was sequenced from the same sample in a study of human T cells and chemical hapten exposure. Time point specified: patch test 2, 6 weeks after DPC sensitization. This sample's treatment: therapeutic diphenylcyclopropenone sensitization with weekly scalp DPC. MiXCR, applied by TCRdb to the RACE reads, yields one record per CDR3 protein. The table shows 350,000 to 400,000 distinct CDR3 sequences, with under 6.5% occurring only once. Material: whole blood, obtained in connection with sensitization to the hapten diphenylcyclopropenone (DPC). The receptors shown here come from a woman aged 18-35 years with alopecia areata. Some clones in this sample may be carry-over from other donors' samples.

The CDR3 sequence is CSARPSGLRRETQYF. CDR3 DNA sequence: TGCAGTGCTCGTCCCTCCGGGCTCCGGCGTGAGACCCAGTACTTC. This chain links TRBV20-1 with TRBJ2-5; D is unclear. V lost 5 bases and J 5 bases, leaving 21 bases between the germline ends. Germline CDR1 and CDR2: DFQATT and SNEGSKA (reference sequence). The CDR3 consists of 15 residues.

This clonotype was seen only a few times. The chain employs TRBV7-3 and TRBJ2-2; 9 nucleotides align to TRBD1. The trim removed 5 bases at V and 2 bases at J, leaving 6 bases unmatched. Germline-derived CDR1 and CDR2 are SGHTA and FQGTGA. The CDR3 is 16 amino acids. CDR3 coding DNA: TGTGCCAGCAGCCCAACAGGGGGCCTCAACACCGGGGAGCTGTTTTTT. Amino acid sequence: CASSPTGGLNTGELFF.

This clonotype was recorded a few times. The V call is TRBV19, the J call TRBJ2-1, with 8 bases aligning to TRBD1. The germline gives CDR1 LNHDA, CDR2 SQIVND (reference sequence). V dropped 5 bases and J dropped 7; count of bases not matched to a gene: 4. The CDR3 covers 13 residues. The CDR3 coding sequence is TGTGCCAGTAGTTCCCGGGACAGGAATGAGCAGTTCTTC. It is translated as CASSSRDRNEQFF.

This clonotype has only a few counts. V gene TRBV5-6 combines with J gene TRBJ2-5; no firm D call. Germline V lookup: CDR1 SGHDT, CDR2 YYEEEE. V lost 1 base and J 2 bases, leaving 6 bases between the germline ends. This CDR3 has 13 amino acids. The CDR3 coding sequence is TGTGCCAGCAGCTTGATACAGCAAGAGACCCAGTACTTC. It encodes CASSLIQQETQYF.

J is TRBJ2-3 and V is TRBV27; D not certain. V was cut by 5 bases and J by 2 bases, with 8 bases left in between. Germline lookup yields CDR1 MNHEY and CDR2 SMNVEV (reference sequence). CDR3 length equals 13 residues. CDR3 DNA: TGTGCCAGCAGTGTGAACCCCACAGATACGCAGTATTTT. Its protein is CASSVNPTDTQYF.

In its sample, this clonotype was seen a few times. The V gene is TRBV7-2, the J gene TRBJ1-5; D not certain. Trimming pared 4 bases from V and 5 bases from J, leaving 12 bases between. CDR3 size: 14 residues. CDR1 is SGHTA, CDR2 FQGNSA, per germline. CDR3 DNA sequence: TGTGCCAGCAGCTACTGGGAGCCCGATCAGCCCCAGCATTTT. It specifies CASSYWEPDQPQHF.

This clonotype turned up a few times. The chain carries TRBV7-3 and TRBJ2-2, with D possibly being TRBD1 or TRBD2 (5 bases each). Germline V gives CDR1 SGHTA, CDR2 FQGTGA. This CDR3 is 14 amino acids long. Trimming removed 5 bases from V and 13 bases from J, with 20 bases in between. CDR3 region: CASSTPGTDAGLFF. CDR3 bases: TGTGCCAGCAGCACTCCCGGGACCGACGCGGGGCTGTTTTTT.

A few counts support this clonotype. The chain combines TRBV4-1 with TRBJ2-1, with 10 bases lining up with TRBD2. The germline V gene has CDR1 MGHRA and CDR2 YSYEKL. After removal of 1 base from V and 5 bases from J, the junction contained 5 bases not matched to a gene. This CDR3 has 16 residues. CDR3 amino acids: CASSQGISGGDNEQFF. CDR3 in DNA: TGCGCCAGCAGCCAAGGGATAAGCGGGGGGGACAATGAGCAGTTCTTC.

In DNA form, the CDR3 reads TGTGCCAGCAGCCAAGAGAACAGGGACCCTAACTATGGCTACACCTTC. Translation: CASSQENRDPNYGYTF. V and J are TRBV14 and TRBJ1-2; D perhaps matches TRBD1 (6 bases). V lost 0 bases, J lost 0 bases, and 11 bases lay in between. CDR3 length: 16 residues. Germline CDR1 SGHDN, CDR2 FVKESK.

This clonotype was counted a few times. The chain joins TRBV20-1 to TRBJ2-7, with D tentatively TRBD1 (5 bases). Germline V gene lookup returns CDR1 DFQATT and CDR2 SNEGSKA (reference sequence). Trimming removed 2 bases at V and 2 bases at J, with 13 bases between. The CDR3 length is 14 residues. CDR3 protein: CSARHAGHPYEQYF. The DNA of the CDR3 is TGCAGTGCTAGACACGCAGGGCACCCCTACGAGCAGTACTTC.

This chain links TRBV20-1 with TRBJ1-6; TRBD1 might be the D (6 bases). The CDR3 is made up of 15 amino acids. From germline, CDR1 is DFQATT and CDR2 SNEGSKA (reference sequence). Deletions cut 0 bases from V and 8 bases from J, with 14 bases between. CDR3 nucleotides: TGCAGTGCTAGAGATCGCAGGGGCGGAGATTCACCCCTCCACTTT. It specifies CSARDRRGGDSPLHF.

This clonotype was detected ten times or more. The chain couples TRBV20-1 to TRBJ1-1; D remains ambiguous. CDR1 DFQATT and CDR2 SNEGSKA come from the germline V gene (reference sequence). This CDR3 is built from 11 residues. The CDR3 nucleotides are TGCTCAAGGATGGACTGGGGAGGAGCTTTCTTT. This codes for CSRMDWGGAFF.

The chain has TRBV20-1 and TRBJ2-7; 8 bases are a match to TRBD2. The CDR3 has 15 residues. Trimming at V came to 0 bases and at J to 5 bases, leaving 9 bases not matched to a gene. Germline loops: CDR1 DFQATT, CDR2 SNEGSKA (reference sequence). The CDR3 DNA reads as TGCAGTGCTAGAGATCCCCGGGGGGGCCCCGACGAGCAGTACTTC. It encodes CSARDPRGGPDEQYF.

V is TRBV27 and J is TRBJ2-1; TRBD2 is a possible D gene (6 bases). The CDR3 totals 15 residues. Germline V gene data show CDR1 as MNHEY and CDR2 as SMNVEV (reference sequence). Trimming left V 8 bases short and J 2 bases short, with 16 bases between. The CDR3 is CASYQRGNPYNEQFF. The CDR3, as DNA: TGTGCCAGCTATCAACGGGGGAATCCCTACAATGAGCAGTTCTTC.

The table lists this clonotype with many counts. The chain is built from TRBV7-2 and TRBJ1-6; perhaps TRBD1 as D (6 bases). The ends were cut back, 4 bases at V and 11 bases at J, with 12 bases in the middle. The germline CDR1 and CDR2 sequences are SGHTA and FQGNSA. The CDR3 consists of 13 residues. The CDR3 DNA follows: TGTGCCAGCAGCTCATCAGACAGGACACCCCTCCACTTT. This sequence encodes CASSSSDRTPLHF.

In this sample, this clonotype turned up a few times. This chain's CDR3 is CASSLGEANNQPQHF. For the CDR3, the DNA is TGCGCCAGCAGCTTGGGGGAGGCGAACAATCAGCCCCAGCATTTT. The V call is TRBV5-1, the J call TRBJ1-5, with D unclear. V was clipped by 0 bases and J by 3 bases, with 10 bases between them. This CDR3 has 15 residues. Germline V gene lookup returns CDR1 SGHRS and CDR2 YFSETQ.

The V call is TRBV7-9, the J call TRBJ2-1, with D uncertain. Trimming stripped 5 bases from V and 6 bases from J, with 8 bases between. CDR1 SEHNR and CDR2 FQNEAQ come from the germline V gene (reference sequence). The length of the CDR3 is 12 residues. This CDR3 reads CASSPSANEQFF. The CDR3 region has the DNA TGTGCCAGCAGCCCCTCTGCCAATGAGCAGTTCTTC.

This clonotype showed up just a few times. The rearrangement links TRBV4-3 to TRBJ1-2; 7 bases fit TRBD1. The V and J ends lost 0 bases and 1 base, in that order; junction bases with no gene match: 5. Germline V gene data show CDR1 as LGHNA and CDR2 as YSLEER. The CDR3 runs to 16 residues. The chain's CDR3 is CASSQEAGTDNYGYTF. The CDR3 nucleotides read TGCGCCAGCAGCCAAGAGGCGGGGACAGATAACTATGGCTACACCTTC.

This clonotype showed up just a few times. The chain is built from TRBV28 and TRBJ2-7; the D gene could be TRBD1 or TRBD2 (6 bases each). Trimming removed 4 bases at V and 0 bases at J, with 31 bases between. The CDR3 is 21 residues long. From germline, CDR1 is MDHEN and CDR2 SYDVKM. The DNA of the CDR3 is TGTGCCAGCAGTTCATCTGCTTCCACTCGCATGGGGGGCAGCAACTCCTACGAGCAGTACTTC. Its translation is CASSSSASTRMGGSNSYEQYF.

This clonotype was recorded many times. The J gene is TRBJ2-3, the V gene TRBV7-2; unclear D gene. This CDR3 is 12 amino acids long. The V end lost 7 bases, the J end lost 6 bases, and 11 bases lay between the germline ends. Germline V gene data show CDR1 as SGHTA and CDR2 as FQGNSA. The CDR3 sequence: CASTLSLDTQYF. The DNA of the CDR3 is TGTGCCAGCACCCTTAGCTTGGATACGCAGTATTTT.

In nucleotides, the CDR3 is TGTGCCACCGGGGCAGGGAAAAGGACCGGGGAGCTGTTTTTT. This encodes CATGAGKRTGELFF. The chain uses TRBV24-1 and TRBJ2-2; D possibly corresponds to TRBD1 (5 bases). V was shortened by 9 bases and J by 5 bases, with 15 bases between the two germline ends. Per germline, CDR1 KGHDR and CDR2 SFDVKD. This CDR3 spans 14 amino acids.

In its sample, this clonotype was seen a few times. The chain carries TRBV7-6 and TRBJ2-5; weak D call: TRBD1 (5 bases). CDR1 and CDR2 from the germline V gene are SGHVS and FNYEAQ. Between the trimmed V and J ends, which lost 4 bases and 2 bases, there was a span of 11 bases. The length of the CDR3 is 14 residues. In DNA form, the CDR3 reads TGTGCCAGCAGCTGGGGCCAGTCGCAAGAGACCCAGTACTTC. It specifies CASSWGQSQETQYF.

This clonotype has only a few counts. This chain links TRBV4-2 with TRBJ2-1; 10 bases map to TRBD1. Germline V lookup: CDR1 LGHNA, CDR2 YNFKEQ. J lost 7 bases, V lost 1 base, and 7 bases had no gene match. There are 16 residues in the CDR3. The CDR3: CASSQVYGTGENEQFF. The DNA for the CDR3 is TGTGCCAGCAGCCAAGTTTATGGGACAGGGGAAAATGAGCAGTTCTTC.

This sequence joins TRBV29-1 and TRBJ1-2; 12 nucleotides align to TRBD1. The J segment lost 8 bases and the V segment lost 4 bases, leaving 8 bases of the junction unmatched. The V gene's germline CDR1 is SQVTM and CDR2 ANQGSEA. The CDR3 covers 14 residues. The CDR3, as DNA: TGCAGCGTTGCAGCCGGGACAGGGGGCAGGGGCTACACCTTC. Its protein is CSVAAGTGGRGYTF.

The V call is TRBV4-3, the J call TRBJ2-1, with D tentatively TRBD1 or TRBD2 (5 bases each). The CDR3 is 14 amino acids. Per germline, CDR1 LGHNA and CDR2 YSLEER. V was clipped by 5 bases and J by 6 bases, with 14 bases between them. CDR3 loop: CASSKRDHPNEQFF. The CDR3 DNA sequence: TGCGCCAGCAGCAAAAGGGACCACCCCAATGAGCAGTTCTTC.

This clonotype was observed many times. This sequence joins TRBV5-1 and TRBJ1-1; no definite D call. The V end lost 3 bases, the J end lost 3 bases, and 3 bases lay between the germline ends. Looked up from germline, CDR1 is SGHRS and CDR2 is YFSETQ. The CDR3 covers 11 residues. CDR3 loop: CASSSDTEAFF. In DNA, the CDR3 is TGCGCCAGCAGCTCGGACACTGAAGCTTTCTTT.

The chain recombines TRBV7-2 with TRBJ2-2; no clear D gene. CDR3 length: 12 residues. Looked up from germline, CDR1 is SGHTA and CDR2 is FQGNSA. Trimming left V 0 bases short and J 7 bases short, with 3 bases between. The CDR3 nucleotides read TGTGCCAGCAGCTTAGCGGGCGGGGAGCTGTTTTTT. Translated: CASSLAGGELFF.

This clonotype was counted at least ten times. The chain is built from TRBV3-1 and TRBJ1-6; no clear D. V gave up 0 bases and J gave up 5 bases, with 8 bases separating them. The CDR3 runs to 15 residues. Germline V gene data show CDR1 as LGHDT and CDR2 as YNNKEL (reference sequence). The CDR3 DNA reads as TGTGCCAGCAGCCAAGAGTTACGGAATAATTCACCCCTCCACTTT. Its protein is CASSQELRNNSPLHF.

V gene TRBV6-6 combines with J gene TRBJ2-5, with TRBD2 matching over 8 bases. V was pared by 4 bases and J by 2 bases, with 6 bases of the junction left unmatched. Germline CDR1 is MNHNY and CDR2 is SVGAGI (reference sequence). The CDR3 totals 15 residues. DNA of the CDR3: TGTGCCAGCAGTTTCAGCGGGGGAGGGCAAGAGACCCAGTACTTC. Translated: CASSFSGGGQETQYF.

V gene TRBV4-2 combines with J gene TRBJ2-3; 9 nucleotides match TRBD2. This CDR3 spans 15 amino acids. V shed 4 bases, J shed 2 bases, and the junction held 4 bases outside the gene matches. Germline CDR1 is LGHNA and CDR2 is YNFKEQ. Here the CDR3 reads CASSLIAGATDTQYF. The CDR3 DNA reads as TGTGCCAGCAGCCTTATAGCGGGGGCCACAGATACGCAGTATTTT.

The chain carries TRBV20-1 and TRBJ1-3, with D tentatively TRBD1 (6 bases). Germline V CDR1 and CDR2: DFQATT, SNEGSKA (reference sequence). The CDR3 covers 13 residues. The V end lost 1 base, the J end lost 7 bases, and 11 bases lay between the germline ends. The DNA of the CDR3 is TGCAGTGCTAGAGGGGACCAGGGGAACACCATATATTTT. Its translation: CSARGDQGNTIYF.